This T cell receptor (beta chain) emerged from a study of OX40 agonist ivuxolimab in advanced cancers. Overall study: Across the patients, intravenous ivuxolimab was delivered every 2 weeks at 0.01 to 10 mg/kg.

Trimming at V came to 7 bases and at J to 1 base, leaving 7 bases not matched to a gene. The CDR3 extends over 15 amino acids. CDR1 is MNHEY, CDR2 SVGAGI, per germline. As to this clone: Its antigen is not known.

Findings and caveats of the study: More expanded clones were found, on average, in CD8+ than in CD4+ T cells.

Assay used: immunoSEQ multiplex PCR; TCRdb lists only in-frame clones, some missing. The table lists around 38,000 clones, roughly 82% of them singletons, with approximately 8.1% in the top ten. Here the sequenced sample was CD4+ or CD8+ T cells sorted from blood, taken in a trial of the OX40 agonist ivuxolimab. The rearrangement links TRBV6-5 to TRBJ1-1; 9 nucleotides align to TRBD1. The sequence came from an adult with an advanced solid tumor such as melanoma, head and neck, liver or kidney cancer. The CDR3 region is CASKTLGQGNTEAFF. In DNA, the CDR3 is TGTGCCAGCAAAACACTGGGACAGGGGAACACTGAAGCTTTCTTT.